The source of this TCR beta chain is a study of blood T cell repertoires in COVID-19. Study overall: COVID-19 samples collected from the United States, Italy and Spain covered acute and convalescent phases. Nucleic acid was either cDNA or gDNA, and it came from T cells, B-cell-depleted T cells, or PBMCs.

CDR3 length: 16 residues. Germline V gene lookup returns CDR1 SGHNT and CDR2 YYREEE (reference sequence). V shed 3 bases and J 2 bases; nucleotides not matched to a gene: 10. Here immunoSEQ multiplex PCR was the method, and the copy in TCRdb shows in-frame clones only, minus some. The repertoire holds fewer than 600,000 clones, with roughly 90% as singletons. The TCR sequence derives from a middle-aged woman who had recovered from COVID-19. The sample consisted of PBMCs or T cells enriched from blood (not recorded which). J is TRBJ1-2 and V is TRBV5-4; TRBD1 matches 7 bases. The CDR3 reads CASSYGTESFNYGYTF. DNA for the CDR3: TGTGCCAGCAGCTATGGGACAGAGTCTTTCAACTATGGCTACACCTTC.